The rows below give T cell receptor beta chains drawn from one sample of a study of human T cells and chemical hapten exposure. From the RACE reads, TCRdb called clonotypes with MiXCR, one entry per CDR3 protein. The sample consists of some 89,000 distinct CDR3 sequences, roughly 27% of them appearing once. The starting material was whole blood, obtained in connection with sensitization to the hapten diphenylcyclopropenone (DPC). The receptors originated from a man aged 35 to 55 with alopecia areata. Some clones in this sample may be carry-over from other donors' samples. The CDR3 runs from the conserved cysteine through the conserved F or W. A D gene is named only where the DNA matches it firmly. Some rows have no size entry. The others give once, few or many, or a class for an expanded clone.

TRBJ2-7 | TRBV2 | NA | NA | TGTGCCAGCAGTGAAGCTGGGACGGAAACCTACGAGCAGTACTTC | CASSEAGTETYEQYF
TRBJ2-3 | TRBV18 | NA | NA | TGTGCCAGCTCACCACTCGGAGGGCCGACCAGAGATACGCAGTATTTT | CASSPLGGPTRDTQYF
TRBJ2-5 | TRBV7-6 | few | NA | TGTGCCAGCAGCTTACGTGCTGGTGGGGGACAAGAGACCCAGTACTTC | CASSLRAGGGQETQYF
TRBJ2-7 | TRBV6-5 | NA | TRBD2 | TGTGCCAGCAGGCGGGGGAACTTCTACGAGCAGTACTTC | CASRRGNFYEQYF
TRBJ1-1 | TRBV20-1 | few | NA | TGCAGTGCTAGGGTTCAGGTGAACACTGAAGCTTTCTTT | CSARVQVNTEAFF
TRBJ1-1 | TRBV18 | few | NA | TGTGCCAGCTCAGGGAGGACGGATATGAACACTGAAGCTTTCTTT | CASSGRTDMNTEAFF
TRBJ2-1 | TRBV6-6 | NA | TRBD1 | TGTGCCAGCAGTGGAGACCCTAGGACAGGGGGCAATGAGCAGTTCTTC | CASSGDPRTGGNEQFF
TRBJ2-5 | TRBV20-1 | few | NA | TGCAGTGCTAGAGCTGGGACCGCTGGGAGGTTGGAGACCCAGTACTTC | CSARAGTAGRLETQYF
TRBJ1-6 | TRBV4-3 | NA | NA | TGCGCCAGCAGCCAATATGCAGGGAGGGTGAATTCACCCCTCCACTTT | CASSQYAGRVNSPLHF
TRBJ2-6 | TRBV30 | NA | NA | TGTGCCTGGAGTACCAAGGCAAGGGCCAACGTCCTGACTTTC | CAWSTKARANVLTF
TRBJ1-5 | TRBV20-1 | few | NA | TGCAGTGCCCAGTGGGGGATCAATCAGCCCCAGCATTTT | CSAQWGINQPQHF
TRBJ1-4 | TRBV2 | NA | NA | TGTGCCAGCAGTGCTACGACAGCTAGTAATGAAAAACTGTTTTTT | CASSATTASNEKLFF
TRBJ2-7 | TRBV5-4 | few | NA | TGTGCCAGCAGCTTGGGCGCGGACTTCGCCTACGAGCAGTACTTC | CASSLGADFAYEQYF
TRBJ2-6 | TRBV12-3/TRBV12-4 | NA | NA | TGTGCCAGCAGTTCATCCTCGTCCTCTGGGGCCAACGTCCTGACTTTC | CASSSSSSSGANVLTF
TRBJ2-2 | TRBV29-1 | NA | TRBD2 | TGCAGCACCTTGGGAGGGGCCACCGGGGAGCTGTTTTTT | CSTLGGATGELFF
TRBJ2-7 | TRBV12-3/TRBV12-4 | NA | NA | TGTGCCAGCAGTTTAGGGTCGGGGGCAGCAACCTACGAGCAGTACTTC | CASSLGSGAATYEQYF
TRBJ2-7 | TRBV4-1 | few | TRBD1 | TGCGCCAGCAGCCAAGACCCACAGGGGGCCGTCTCCTACGAGCAGTACTTC | CASSQDPQGAVSYEQYF
TRBJ1-1 | TRBV28 | NA | TRBD1 | TGTGCCAGTCCCCCCTCGGACAGGGCGAACACTGAAGCTTTCTTT | CASPPSDRANTEAFF
TRBJ2-1 | TRBV14 | NA | NA | TGTGCCAGCAGCCAAGAAGGGTATTTTACCTACAATGAGCAGTTCTTC | CASSQEGYFTYNEQFF
TRBJ1-4 | TRBV2 | few | NA | TGTGCCAGCAGTGAAGGCGGGGGGTTGAGTGAGGAAAAACTGTTTTTT | CASSEGGGLSEEKLFF
TRBJ2-1 | TRBV7-2 | NA | NA | TGTGCCAGCAGCTCGGACCCTCTTCCGTACAATGAGCAGTTCTTC | CASSSDPLPYNEQFF
TRBJ2-7 | TRBV27 | NA | TRBD2 | TGTGCCAGCAGTACAGACCCCCGGACTAGCGGGAGTCAGTACTTC | CASSTDPRTSGSQYF
TRBJ2-7 | TRBV12-3/TRBV12-4 | few | NA | TGTGCCAGCAGCAGGACTAATGGGCCCTACGAGCAGTACTTC | CASSRTNGPYEQYF
TRBJ2-7 | TRBV20-1 | few | NA | TGCAGTGCGACCTGGAAGGGGGAGGCGCGGTACGAGCAGTACTTC | CSATWKGEARYEQYF
TRBJ1-2 | TRBV10-3 | NA | TRBD1 | TGTGCCATCAGTGAGGTGGGACAGAAAAGGGATGGCGACACCTTC | CAISEVGQKRDGDTF
TRBJ1-5 | TRBV20-1 | NA | NA | TGCAGTGCTATAGGGGATTATAGCAATCAGCCCCAGCATTTT | CSAIGDYSNQPQHF
TRBJ2-2 | TRBV10-3 | NA | TRBD1 | TGTGCCATCAGTGGGGGACAGGGGACCGGGGAGCTGTTTTTT | CAISGGQGTGELFF
TRBJ2-7 | TRBV3-1 | NA | TRBD1 | TGTGCCAGCAGCCGTTGGGACAGGGCGTACGAGCAGTACTTC | CASSRWDRAYEQYF
TRBJ1-6 | TRBV20-1 | few | NA | TGCAGTGCTAGAGTGGAGGTGGAAAATAATTCACCCCTCCACTTT | CSARVEVENNSPLHF
TRBJ1-5 | TRBV12-3/TRBV12-4 | NA | NA | TGTGCCAGCAGTTTTGGGGAGGCTAGCAATCAGCCCCAGCATTTT | CASSFGEASNQPQHF
TRBJ2-4 | TRBV28 | NA | TRBD1 | TGTGCCAGCAGTACGGACAGGGCGGACATTCAGTACTTC | CASSTDRADIQYF
TRBJ1-5 | TRBV7-8 | NA | NA | TGTGCCAGCAGCCGGGGGAGCAATCAGCCCCAGCATTTT | CASSRGSNQPQHF
TRBJ2-7 | TRBV20-1 | few | NA | TGCAGTGCTCCCCCAATGTCAGGGCCTGATGAGGAGCAGTACTTC | CSAPPMSGPDEEQYF
TRBJ2-7 | TRBV23-1 | NA | TRBD1 | TGCGCCAGCAGTCAATCGTGTGAGGGGGCCTCCTACGAGCAGTACTTC | CASSQSCEGASYEQYF
TRBJ1-2 | TRBV6-5 | NA | NA | TGTGCCAGCAGTTCCCGGCGATCCTACTATGGCTACACCTTC | CASSSRRSYYGYTF
TRBJ2-7 | TRBV4-3 | NA | NA | TGCGCCAGCAGCCAGGGGTTAGGGGTGTCCTACGAGCAGTACTTC | CASSQGLGVSYEQYF
TRBJ2-1 | TRBV6-6 | NA | TRBD1 | TGTGCCAGCAGCCCGCGTACAGGGGCTGCCTACAATGAGCAGTTCTTC | CASSPRTGAAYNEQFF
TRBJ2-1 | TRBV7-9 | NA | NA | TGTGCCAGCAGCTTACGGAATGAGCAGTTCTTC | CASSLRNEQFF
TRBJ2-7 | TRBV18 | NA | TRBD2 | TGTGCCAGCTCACCACCACGGGCGGGAGCCTACGAGCAGTACTTC | CASSPPRAGAYEQYF
TRBJ2-7 | TRBV12-3/TRBV12-4 | NA | TRBD2 | TGTGCCAGCAGCTTACTAGCGGGAGCTGCGGGGGAGCAGTACTTC | CASSLLAGAAGEQYF
TRBJ1-5 | TRBV6-5 | many | NA | TGTGCCAGCAGTGCGGGACCCTATTATCAGCCCCAGCATTTT | CASSAGPYYQPQHF
TRBJ2-3 | TRBV6-2/TRBV6-3 | NA | NA | TGTGCCATCAACCGTGGGGAACTCACAGATACGCAGTATTTT | CAINRGELTDTQYF
TRBJ2-1 | TRBV27 | NA | TRBD1 | TGTGCCAGCAGTTTCTTAGGACAGGGGTGCAATGAGCAGTTCTTC | CASSFLGQGCNEQFF
TRBJ2-3 | TRBV2 | many | NA | TGTGCCAGCAGTGAAGTACCGAAGCACCGGAGCACAGATACGCAGTATTTT | CASSEVPKHRSTDTQYF
TRBJ2-3 | TRBV3-1 | NA | TRBD1 | TGTGCCAGCAGCCAAGGCCAGGGGGTTGGAGATACGCAGTATTTT | CASSQGQGVGDTQYF
TRBJ2-2 | TRBV3-1 | NA | NA | TGTGCCAGCAGCCGTGGCGGGGAGCTGTTTTTT | CASSRGGELFF
TRBJ2-3 | TRBV4-1 | once | TRBD1 | TGCGCCAGCAGCCCACCGGACAGGGGTGCGCAGTATTTT | CASSPPDRGAQYF
TRBJ2-3 | TRBV12-3/TRBV12-4 | NA | NA | TGTGCCAGCAGGGTAAGGGGGGAGGCAGATACGCAGTATTTT | CASRVRGEADTQYF
TRBJ2-7 | TRBV18 | NA | TRBD1 | TGTGCCAGCTCACCATCTATTTGGCCGGGACAGGGCCCGAACGAGTACTTC | CASSPSIWPGQGPNEYF
TRBJ2-7 | TRBV28 | many | NA | TGTGCCAGCAGTTTAATTATCGGAGGATCCTCCTACGAGCAGTACTTC | CASSLIIGGSSYEQYF
TRBJ2-7 | TRBV27 | few | NA | TGTGCCAGCAGCCGGGACGCCCCTACCTACGAGCAGTACTTC | CASSRDAPTYEQYF
TRBJ2-7 | TRBV25-1 | many | NA | TGTGCCAGCGGAAGGGCGTCACTCTCCTACGAGCAGTACTTC | CASGRASLSYEQYF
TRBJ2-7 | TRBV12-3/TRBV12-4 | few | TRBD1 | TGTGCCAGCAGTTCGGACAGGGGGTACGAGCAGTACTTC | CASSSDRGYEQYF
TRBJ1-1 | TRBV10-2 | NA | TRBD1 | TGCGCCAGTGACAGGGATATGAACACTGAAGCTTTCTTT | CASDRDMNTEAFF
TRBJ1-1 | TRBV20-1 | NA | NA | TGCAGTGCTACCAGCGGGGGGTTGGACACTGAAGCTTTCTTT | CSATSGGLDTEAFF
TRBJ1-4 | TRBV10-3 | NA | NA | TGTGCCATCAGTGGGGGGGCCGCCAATGAAAAACTGTTTTTT | CAISGGAANEKLFF
TRBJ1-5 | TRBV2 | NA | TRBD1 | TGTGCCAGCGAGGGGGCAATGGGGCAGCCCCAGCATTTT | CASEGAMGQPQHF
TRBJ1-6 | TRBV6-5 | few | NA | TGTGCCAGCAGCCAATCCGATTCACCCCTCCACTTT | CASSQSDSPLHF
TRBJ2-7 | TRBV25-1 | NA | NA | TGTGCCAGCCCGCGTGAGCAGTACTTC | CASPREQYF
TRBJ2-3 | TRBV5-1 | few | TRBD2 | TGCGCCAGCAGCCCCCCGGGAGGGCCTGTAGATACGCAGTATTTT | CASSPPGGPVDTQYF